The clone carrying this TCR beta chain has a handful of counts. No antigen is known for it. One junction end does not reproduce the germline sequence, and a read error may be involved. Sequencing targeted expressed TCRB transcripts, as all isolated RNA had been reverse transcribed. The table came from immunoSEQ multiplex PCR; TCRdb's copy has only in-frame clones and leaves some out. The repertoire holds approximately 250,000 clones, with roughly an eighth as singletons. The entry originates in a study of beta chain features in type 1 diabetes. The germline gives CDR1 SSHAT, CDR2 FNYEAQ (reference sequence). The CDR3 is 16 amino acids. General study points: Here, the possible influence of HLA type (on TCRB rearrangement) remained unresolved.

J is TRBJ2-2 and V is TRBV7-7; TRBD2 is a possible D gene (6 bases). The sequencing input was naive CD4+ T cells from blood. This clonotype originated in a woman in her forties in good health. DNA for the CDR3: TGTGCTAGCAGCCCCCATGGGGGGTGGATCACCGGGGAGCTGTTTTTT. Amino acid sequence: CASSPHGGWITGELFF.